These 21 T cell receptor beta chains originate from one sample sequenced in a study of blood T cell repertoires in COVID-19 (TCRdb year 2020). Library creation used the immunoSEQ multiplex PCR assay. TCRdb stores this immuneACCESS table with in-frame sequences only. Part of the clones is absent; in the studies checked, under half of the shortfall reflects unresolved V genes, and no reason is known for the rest. This sample lists around 200,000 clones; about 83% were detected once. Around 6% of the sample is taken by the ten largest. The sample was PBMCs or T cells enriched from blood (not recorded which). The receptors were gathered from a man between 40 and 49 years old with acute COVID-19.

This chain connects TRBV5-1 to TRBJ2-7, with a possible D match to TRBD2 (6 bases). This CDR3 comprises 14 residues. The V and J ends lost 3 bases and 6 bases respectively, with 16 bases between them. From germline, CDR1 is SGHRS and CDR2 YFSETQ. The CDR3 coding sequence is TGCGCCAGCAGCTCTGGCGGGGTTCGTCTCGAGCAGTACTTC. Its protein is CASSSGGVRLEQYF.

The V and J genes are TRBV6-6 and TRBJ2-7, with a possible D match to TRBD1 (5 bases). This CDR3 is built from 12 residues. V was shortened by 6 bases and J by 3 bases, with 9 bases between the two germline ends. Germline V CDR1 and CDR2: MNHNY, SVGAGI (reference sequence). The DNA of the CDR3 is TGTGCCAGCAGCCCCCAGGGCTACGAGCAGTACTTC. As protein: CASSPQGYEQYF.

V gene TRBV20-1 combines with J gene TRBJ1-5; TRBD1 might be the D (5 bases). CDR3 length equals 17 residues. Germline values: CDR1 DFQATT, CDR2 SNEGSKA (reference sequence). Trimming took off 3 bases at V and 4 bases at J, with 22 bases between the two ends. CDR3 coding DNA: TGCAGTGCTAGTACTAACCTCAGGGTGAGAAGTAATCAGCCCCAGCATTTT. This sequence encodes CSASTNLRVRSNQPQHF.

A few counts support this clone. V is TRBV18 and J is TRBJ1-2; D possibly corresponds to TRBD1 (5 bases). Germline V gene sequence: CDR1 KGHSH, CDR2 LQKENI. CDR3 length: 13 amino acids. Trimming removed 3 bases at V and 2 bases at J, with 7 bases between. Written as DNA, the CDR3 is TGTGCCAGCTCACCGGGGGGGAACTATGGCTACACCTTC. Amino acids: CASSPGGNYGYTF.

The chain is built from TRBV7-9 and TRBJ1-4, with 10 bases that match TRBD1. The V gene's germline CDR1 is SEHNR and CDR2 FQNEAQ (reference sequence). With 5 bases clipped from V and 6 bases from J, the junction kept 3 bases outside the gene matches. The CDR3 totals 14 residues. CDR3 sequence reads: CASSRTGGDEKLFF. The CDR3, as DNA: TGTGCCAGCAGCCGGACAGGGGGTGATGAAAAACTGTTTTTT.

The chain joins TRBV9 to TRBJ2-2, with D uncertain. This CDR3 has 14 amino acids. Germline CDR1 is SGDLS and CDR2 is YYNGEE. V lost 0 bases to trimming and J lost 4 bases, with 7 bases between them. In DNA, the CDR3 is TGTGCCAGCAGCGTAGTGGCCGTCACCGGGGAGCTGTTTTTT. Its translation is CASSVVAVTGELFF.

This clone appeared once. The chain has TRBV18 and TRBJ2-3; D might be TRBD1 (6 bases). V was cut by 4 bases and J by 2 bases, with 10 bases left in between. The CDR3 totals 14 residues. Germline V gives CDR1 KGHSH, CDR2 LQKENI. DNA for the CDR3: TGTGCCAGCTCACGACAGGAGATCACAGATACGCAGTATTTT. Its translation is CASSRQEITDTQYF.

The gene calls are TRBV24-1 and TRBJ2-1; D gene unclear. Germline loops: CDR1 KGHDR, CDR2 SFDVKD. The CDR3 is 14 amino acids. Trimming took off 5 bases at V and 0 bases at J, with 7 bases between the two ends. The CDR3 reads CATSGVTSYNEQFF. The DNA of the CDR3 is TGTGCCACCAGTGGCGTAACCTCCTACAATGAGCAGTTCTTC.

This sequence joins TRBV10-3 and TRBJ1-2; a possible D gene is TRBD1 (5 bases). CDR1 and CDR2 (germline): ENHRY, SYGVKD. The V and J ends lost 2 bases and 0 bases respectively, with 7 bases between them. CDR3 length: 14 residues. In nucleotides, the CDR3 is TGTGCCATCAGTGAGCGGGGGACTAACTATGGCTACACCTTC. Its protein product is CAISERGTNYGYTF.

The V and J genes are TRBV19 and TRBJ2-1, with 9 bases matching TRBD1. The CDR3 consists of 13 residues. Trimming took 9 bases from V and 8 from J; bases not matched to a gene: 8. Germline CDR1 LNHDA, CDR2 SQIVND (reference sequence). The CDR3 loop is CASSGTGSYEQFF. CDR3 coding DNA: TGTGCCAGCTCGGGGACAGGGTCCTATGAGCAGTTCTTC.

CDR3 protein: CASSYDRGDTQYF. CDR3 nucleotide sequence: TGTGCCAGCAGTTACGATAGGGGGGATACGCAGTATTTT. The rearrangement links TRBV6-5 to TRBJ2-3; D perhaps matches TRBD1 (6 bases). CDR3 length: 13 amino acids. Looked up from germline, CDR1 is MNHEY and CDR2 is SVGAGI. The V end was cut by 2 bases, the J end by 6 bases, with 9 bases between.

V and J are TRBV24-1 and TRBJ2-2; 8 positions match TRBD1. V lost 7 bases and J lost 4; bases outside the gene matches: 7. Looked up from germline, CDR1 is KGHDR and CDR2 is SFDVKD. The CDR3 loop spans 15 amino acids. CDR3 protein: CATRVGQGATGELFF. Here the CDR3 DNA reads TGTGCCACCAGGGTCGGACAGGGAGCCACCGGGGAGCTGTTTTTT.

CDR3 residues: CASSPGGHTQYF. DNA for the CDR3: TGTGCCAGCAGCCCAGGGGGGCACACGCAGTATTTT. V usage is TRBV7-9 and J usage is TRBJ2-3, with D perhaps TRBD1 (7 bases). Germline CDR1 SEHNR, CDR2 FQNEAQ (reference sequence). Trimming left V 5 bases short and J 9 bases short, with 12 bases between. The CDR3 has 12 residues.

The chain recombines TRBV30 with TRBJ1-2; possibly TRBD1 for D (5 bases). Trimming removed 4 bases at V and 3 bases at J, with 12 bases between. The length of the CDR3 is 13 residues. The germline CDR1 and CDR2 sequences are GTSNPN and SVGIG (reference sequence). For the CDR3, the DNA is TGTGCCTGGACTCTGGACAAAGACTATGGCTACACCTTC. As protein: CAWTLDKDYGYTF.

The chain joins TRBV7-3 to TRBJ2-6, with 8 nucleotides matching TRBD2. CDR1 and CDR2 from the germline V gene are SGHTA and FQGTGA. The CDR3 is 15 amino acids. V lost 8 bases and J lost 2; bases outside the gene matches: 5. The CDR3 DNA sequence: TGTGCCAGCGCTAATAGCGGGACTGGGGCCAACGTCCTGACTTTC. It specifies CASANSGTGANVLTF.

The chain combines TRBV27 with TRBJ2-6; D unresolved. The germline V and J ends were trimmed by 5 bases and 0 bases, with 11 bases remaining between them. CDR3 length: 16 amino acids. The V gene's germline CDR1 is MNHEY and CDR2 SMNVEV (reference sequence). Written as DNA, the CDR3 is TGTGCCAGCAGTACCCTCGAGGTCTCTGGGGCCAACGTCCTGACTTTC. This codes for CASSTLEVSGANVLTF.

The CDR3: CASSPPWTQSSYEQYF. The CDR3 DNA follows: TGTGCCAGCAGCCCCCCATGGACTCAAAGCTCCTACGAGCAGTACTTC. The chain carries TRBV3-1 (or the pseudogene TRBV3-2) and TRBJ2-7, with a possible D match to TRBD2 (5 bases). V lost 4 bases, J lost 0 bases, and 16 bases lay in between. The CDR3 is 16 amino acids. The germline gives CDR1 LGHDT, CDR2 YNNKEL (reference sequence).

This sequence joins TRBV28 and TRBJ1-4; tentative D call: TRBD1 (6 bases). Germline assignment: CDR1 MDHEN and CDR2 SYDVKM. V was shortened by 5 bases and J by 8 bases, with 15 bases between the two germline ends. There are 14 residues in the CDR3. CDR3 sequence: CASSPDRLWEKLFF. DNA for the CDR3: TGTGCCAGCAGTCCTGACAGGCTTTGGGAAAAACTGTTTTTT.

This clone came up a few times. V and J are TRBV4-2 and TRBJ2-1, with TRBD2 identical over 13 bases. Per the germline V gene, CDR1 is LGHNA and CDR2 is YNFKEQ. Trimming removed 4 bases from V and 4 bases from J; junction bases left unmatched: 7. The CDR3 length is 17 residues. CDR3: CASSPTLTSGRYNEQFF. In nucleotides, the CDR3 is TGTGCCAGCAGCCCTACCTTGACTAGCGGGAGGTACAATGAGCAGTTCTTC.

This rearrangement joins TRBV7-8 to TRBJ2-3, with TRBD2 matching over 7 bases. The CDR3 extends over 14 amino acids. Germline-derived CDR1 and CDR2 are SGHVS and FQNEAQ. The junction had 11 bases not matched to a gene; V was cut back by 7 bases and J by 7 bases. CDR3 sequence (DNA): TGTGCCAGCATCGTTCCGGAGCGGGGTAATACGCAGTATTTT. Translating it yields CASIVPERGNTQYF. Full variable domain (outside the CDR3, taken from reference TRBV7-8 and TRBJ2-3): GAGVSQSPRYKVAKRGQDVALRCDPISGHVSLFWYQQALGQGPEFLTYFQNEAQLDKSGLPSDRFFAERPEGSVSTLKIQRTQQEDSAVYLCASIVPERGNTQYFGPGTRLTVL.

The rearrangement links TRBV28 to TRBJ1-4; perhaps TRBD1 as D (6 bases). The germline V gene encodes CDR1 MDHEN and CDR2 SYDVKM. V gave up 2 bases and J gave up 10 bases, with 14 bases separating them. CDR3 length equals 14 residues. The CDR3 loop reads CASSLAGVEGKLFF. The CDR3 DNA follows: TGTGCCAGCAGTTTAGCAGGGGTAGAGGGAAAACTGTTTTTT.